Following are 29 T cell receptor beta chains from one sample sequenced in a study of blood T cell repertoires in COVID-19. Profiling relied on immunoSEQ multiplex PCR, and the TCRdb table lists in-frame clones only, not all of them. Among about 310,000 clones listed, over 85% were seen once. The sequenced sample was PBMCs or T cells enriched from blood (not recorded which). Source of these receptors: a woman in her twenties or thirties who had recovered from COVID-19.

V and J are TRBV6-5 and TRBJ1-2, with 8 bases that match TRBD1. This CDR3 region has 15 residues. V gave up 6 bases and J gave up 4 bases; unmatched junction bases: 10. The V gene's germline CDR1 is MNHEY and CDR2 SVGAGI. The CDR3, as DNA: TGTGCCAGCAGGCCAGACCCAGGGGGCCCCTATGGCTACACCTTC. Its protein is CASRPDPGGPYGYTF.

This clone was recorded once. This chain connects TRBV5-5 to TRBJ2-7; no clear D. V was shortened by 0 bases and J by 0 bases, with 7 bases between the two germline ends. The CDR3 consists of 14 residues. From germline, CDR1 is SGHKS and CDR2 YYEKEE (reference sequence). CDR3 residues: CASSLVLDSYEQYF. DNA of the CDR3: TGTGCCAGCAGCTTGGTGTTAGACTCCTACGAGCAGTACTTC.

The DNA of the CDR3 is TGCAGCGGCCTGGGGGCGGGAGTCGTCTACGAGCAGTACTTC. Its protein is CSGLGAGVVYEQYF. The chain employs TRBV29-1 and TRBJ2-7; the D gene is possibly TRBD2 (7 bases). Trimming pared 7 bases from V and 3 bases from J, leaving 19 bases between. CDR3 length: 14 residues. The V gene's germline CDR1 is SQVTM and CDR2 ANQGSEA.

A single count supports this clone. The chain joins TRBV12-5 to TRBJ1-1; D is ambiguous. The CDR3 is 14 amino acids. Trimming removed 6 bases at V and 0 bases at J, with 11 bases between. CDR1 is LGHNT and CDR2 is FRNRAP in the germline V gene. The CDR3 DNA sequence: TGTGCTAGTGGACTTCAACCTTTGAACACTGAAGCTTTCTTT. Its protein product is CASGLQPLNTEAFF.

Concerning this clone: An end of the junction does not agree with germline; a read error may underlie this. The V call is TRBV4-3, the J call TRBJ2-7; 9 positions match TRBD2. The germline V gene has CDR1 LGHNA and CDR2 YSLEER. The length of the CDR3 is 15 residues. As DNA, the CDR3 is TGCCCCAGCAGCCGACTAGCGGAAGGCTCCTACGAGCAGTACTTC. Its translation is CPSSRLAEGSYEQYF.

DNA for the CDR3: TGTGCCAGCAGCTCAACCGGGACAGGGTGGAATGAGCAGTTCTTC. Amino acids: CASSSTGTGWNEQFF. The genes are TRBV7-2 and TRBJ2-1; 9 bases fit TRBD1. The CDR3 runs 15 residues. With 4 bases clipped from V and 7 bases from J, the junction kept 8 bases outside the gene matches. Germline lookup yields CDR1 SGHTA and CDR2 FQGNSA.

This chain links TRBV27 with TRBJ1-3; D is uncertain. V was shortened by 3 bases and J by 3 bases, with 6 bases between the two germline ends. CDR1 MNHEY and CDR2 SMNVEV come from the germline V gene (reference sequence). This CDR3 has 13 residues. In nucleotides, the CDR3 is TGTGCCAGCAGTTTGGCGGATGGAAACACCATATATTTT. Translating it yields CASSLADGNTIYF.

The chain has TRBV6-2 or TRBV6-3 and TRBJ2-7, with a tentative D call TRBD2 (5 bases). Germline values: CDR1 MNHEY, CDR2 SVGEGT. The CDR3 is made up of 16 amino acids. V was cut by 0 bases and J by 0 bases, with 12 bases left in between. The CDR3 DNA follows: TGTGCCAGCAGTTACTCCCCAGGACTTAGCTCCTACGAGCAGTACTTC. This sequence encodes CASSYSPGLSSYEQYF.

The chain recombines TRBV6-5 with TRBJ1-5, with 8 bases identical to TRBD1. The CDR3 loop spans 15 amino acids. V lost 4 bases to trimming and J lost 6 bases; unmatched junction nucleotides: 8. CDR1 is MNHEY, CDR2 SVGAGI, per germline. The DNA for the CDR3 is TGTGCCAGCAGTTTAGGTCAGGGGGCACGTCAGCCCCAGCATTTT. Translated, it gives CASSLGQGARQPQHF.

The chain joins TRBV18 to TRBJ2-7, with 7 bases matching TRBD2. The V gene's germline CDR1 is KGHSH and CDR2 LQKENI. Trimming took 8 bases from V and 1 from J; bases not matched to a gene: 11. The CDR3 runs 15 residues. CDR3 in DNA: TGTGCCAGCACAGCGGGATGGGAGTCTTCCTACGAGCAGTACTTC. It yields the protein CASTAGWESSYEQYF.

V is TRBV18 and J is TRBJ1-5, with D possibly being TRBD1 (5 bases). The CDR3 is made up of 18 amino acids. V lost 4 bases and J 3 bases, leaving 22 bases between the germline ends. The germline gives CDR1 KGHSH, CDR2 LQKENI. In DNA form, the CDR3 reads TGTGCCAGCTCACGGAGAATGGATGTTATAGGGGCCAATCAGCCCCAGCATTTT. Encoded protein: CASSRRMDVIGANQPQHF. The full variable domain, rest sourced from reference TRBV18 and TRBJ1-5, is NAGVMQNPRHLVRRRGQEARLRCSPMKGHSHVYWYRQLPEEGLKFMVYLQKENIIDESGMPKERFSAEFPKEGPSILRIQQVVRGDSAAYFCASSRRMDVIGANQPQHFGDGTRLSIL.

CDR3 nucleotide sequence: TGTGCCAGCAGTTACTCGAGTGGCTCCTACGAGCAGTACTTC. It specifies CASSYSSGSYEQYF. The chain recombines TRBV6-5 with TRBJ2-7, with D unclear. This CDR3 spans 14 amino acids. Trimming pared 0 bases from V and 0 bases from J, leaving 6 bases between. Germline values: CDR1 MNHEY, CDR2 SVGAGI.

The CDR3 sequence is CASRTSGSSEYEQYF. The CDR3 DNA reads TGTGCCTCGAGGACTAGCGGGAGTTCTGAGTACGAGCAGTACTTC. The chain couples TRBV10-3 to TRBJ2-7, with 13 positions matching TRBD2. V dropped 11 bases and J dropped 4; count of bases not matched to a gene: 11. This CDR3 is built from 15 residues. The germline gives CDR1 ENHRY, CDR2 SYGVKD.

CDR3 DNA: TGTGCCACCGTTGCTTCGGGTGTGAGATCCTACAATGAGCAGTTCTTC. Translating it yields CATVASGVRSYNEQFF. The chain carries TRBV28 and TRBJ2-1; D remains ambiguous. The CDR3 runs to 16 residues. With 10 bases removed from V and 1 base from J, the gap between germline ends came to 20 bases. CDR1 is MDHEN and CDR2 is SYDVKM in the germline V gene.

This chain links TRBV6-5 with TRBJ1-4; D is ambiguous. This CDR3 region has 14 residues. V was pared by 6 bases and J by 8 bases, with 16 bases between. Germline lookup yields CDR1 MNHEY and CDR2 SVGAGI. The CDR3 DNA reads TGTGCCAGCAGAGTTTCGGGTGAAGTAGAAAAACTGTTTTTT. It codes for CASRVSGEVEKLFF.

Turning to this clone: One end of the junction fails to match germline, which may point to a read error. The chain has TRBV6-1 and TRBJ1-2; TRBD1 might be the D (5 bases). The CDR3 has 12 residues. Germline CDR1 is MNHNS and CDR2 is SASEGT. CDR3 nucleotides: TGTGCCAGCAGTGAACGGGACTACGGCTACACCTTC. Translating it yields CASSERDYGYTF.

This rearrangement joins TRBV24-1 to TRBJ2-2; 9 nucleotides line up with TRBD2. This CDR3 has 21 amino acids. J was trimmed by 1 base and V by 0 bases; bases with no gene match: 14. Germline V gene sequence: CDR1 KGHDR, CDR2 SFDVKD. The CDR3 nucleotides are TGTGCCACCAGTGATTTGTTTATCTGGGATGTGACTAGCGGGAACACCGGGGAGCTGTTTTTT. This gives the protein CATSDLFIWDVTSGNTGELFF.

This chain links TRBV6-1 with TRBJ1-2, with no clear D. This CDR3 is built from 12 residues. Trimming stripped 3 bases from V and 3 bases from J, with 5 bases between. Germline lookup yields CDR1 MNHNS and CDR2 SASEGT. CDR3 in DNA: TGTGCCAGCAGTGACAGATACTATGGCTACACCTTC. This gives the protein CASSDRYYGYTF.

V usage is TRBV27 and J usage is TRBJ1-1; TRBD1 is a possible D gene (5 bases). V gave up 2 bases and J gave up 4 bases, with 14 bases separating them. Germline CDR1 reads MNHEY; CDR2 reads SMNVEV (reference sequence). The CDR3 is 15 residues long. The CDR3 spells CASSLLQGYGTEAFF. CDR3 nucleotides: TGTGCCAGCAGTTTACTGCAGGGATACGGCACTGAAGCTTTCTTT.

The rearrangement uses TRBV5-1 and TRBJ2-3; D may be TRBD2 (7 bases). Between the trimmed V and J ends, which lost 0 bases and 1 base, there was a span of 9 bases. This CDR3 has 15 residues. The V gene's germline CDR1 is SGHRS and CDR2 YFSETQ. CDR3 in amino acids: CASSLAGGGTDTQYF. The DNA for the CDR3 is TGCGCCAGCAGCTTGGCGGGGGGCGGCACAGATACGCAGTATTTT.

This rearrangement joins TRBV18 to TRBJ2-1; 10 nucleotides agree with TRBD2. The CDR3 is made up of 16 amino acids. Trimming cost V 3 bases and J 8 bases; bases outside gene matches: 10. Looked up from germline, CDR1 is KGHSH and CDR2 is LQKENI. The CDR3 spells CASSPSLAGVNDEQFF. In DNA, the CDR3 is TGTGCCAGCTCACCCTCCCTAGCGGGAGTTAACGATGAGCAGTTCTTC.

V gene TRBV5-1 combines with J gene TRBJ2-5, with 7 bases identical to TRBD2. The germline CDR1 and CDR2 sequences are SGHRS and YFSETQ. This CDR3 is 15 amino acids long. Trimming removed 0 bases from V and 5 bases from J; junction bases left unmatched: 7. CDR3 region: CASSLVGRAEETQYF. CDR3 bases: TGCGCCAGCAGCTTGGTAGGGAGGGCCGAGGAGACCCAGTACTTC.

The V call is TRBV7-2, the J call TRBJ1-1; maybe TRBD1 (5 bases). The CDR3 has 12 amino acids. Germline values: CDR1 SGHTA, CDR2 FQGNSA. V was clipped by 0 bases and J by 7 bases, with 6 bases between them. The CDR3 DNA is TGTGCCAGCAGCTTAGCCGGGGGTGAAGCTTTCTTT. Protein product: CASSLAGGEAFF.

The chain is built from TRBV28 and TRBJ2-2, with 8 bases matching TRBD2. V shed 8 bases, J shed 6 bases, and the junction held 11 bases outside the gene matches. Per germline, CDR1 MDHEN and CDR2 SYDVKM. CDR3 length: 15 amino acids. In nucleotides, the CDR3 is TGTGCCAGCTATCCGGGACTAGACGGGGCCGGGGAGCTGTTTTTT. Translating gives CASYPGLDGAGELFF.

This chain joins TRBV4-1 and TRBJ2-3, with D maybe TRBD2 (6 bases). The CDR3 contains 14 residues. Trimming stripped 4 bases from V and 6 bases from J, with 14 bases between. Germline V CDR1 and CDR2: MGHRA, YSYEKL. The CDR3 DNA sequence: TGCGCCAGCAGCCCAGGGCCCGGGAGCGATACGCAGTATTTT. Its translation: CASSPGPGSDTQYF.

V and J are TRBV5-1 and TRBJ2-3, with 9 bases matching TRBD1. The CDR3 sequence is 14 residues long. CDR1 and CDR2 (germline): SGHRS, YFSETQ. V dropped 1 base and J dropped 5; count of bases not matched to a gene: 2. The DNA of the CDR3 is TGCGCCAGCAGCTTGTACAGGGGGCGAGATACGCAGTATTTT. Encoded protein: CASSLYRGRDTQYF.

The V and J genes are TRBV7-2 and TRBJ1-2, with TRBD1 identical over 7 bases. Germline CDR1 and CDR2: SGHTA and FQGNSA. The junction had 8 bases not matched to a gene; V was cut back by 4 bases and J by 3 bases. This CDR3 is built from 15 residues. CDR3: CASSSQTGQYYGYTF. As DNA, the CDR3 is TGTGCCAGCAGCTCACAAACGGGACAGTACTATGGCTACACCTTC.

The rearrangement links TRBV5-1 to TRBJ2-7; D is possibly TRBD2 (6 bases). Trimming shortened V by 4 bases and J by 4 bases, and 24 bases separated the two germline ends. The CDR3 covers 17 residues. The germline gives CDR1 SGHRS, CDR2 YFSETQ. CDR3 sequence: CASSVGPGGGSFYEQYF. The CDR3, as DNA: TGCGCCAGCAGCGTCGGTCCCGGGGGAGGCTCGTTTTACGAGCAGTACTTC.

The chain has TRBV19 and TRBJ2-4; D is unresolved. Germline V lookup: CDR1 LNHDA, CDR2 SQIVND (reference sequence). CDR3 length equals 9 residues. V was pared by 6 bases and J by 12 bases, with 6 bases between. CDR3 sequence reads: CASRLSQYF. CDR3 DNA: TGTGCCAGTAGGCTTAGTCAGTACTTC.